The 5 T cell receptor beta chains presented below share a single source sample, sequenced in a study of cytomegalovirus exposure and HLA in healthy donors (dated by TCRdb to 2017 to 2019). Receptor amplification or capture employed the immunoSEQ multiplex PCR assay. The multiplex PCR relied on a mix of 60 forward primers for TCR Vbeta segments and 13 reverse primers for TCR Jbeta segments. The table comes from immuneACCESS by way of TCRdb, which keeps in-frame sequences with V and J called. Part of the clones is missing from these tables; in studies checked, under half for an unresolved V gene and the rest for unknown reasons. Across this sample there are approximately 170,000 clones, with about three quarters seen only once. 2% to 3% of the sample lies in the top ten. The sample was PBMCs. These receptors all come from a woman aged 40 to 55 in good health and CMV-seropositive.

V usage is TRBV19 and J usage is TRBJ2-1, with 7 bases aligning to TRBD2. The CDR3 covers 15 residues. The J segment lost 4 bases and the V segment lost 7 bases, leaving 10 bases of the junction unmatched. Germline loops: CDR1 LNHDA, CDR2 SQIVND (reference sequence). In DNA, the CDR3 is TGTGCCAGTAATAATCCGGGACTACCTTACAATGAGCAGTTCTTC. This translates into CASNNPGLPYNEQFF.

The chain has TRBV6-1 and TRBJ1-5; no reliable D call. Germline V lookup: CDR1 MNHNS, CDR2 SASEGT. This CDR3 region has 15 residues. Trimming removed 3 bases at V and 1 base at J, with 10 bases between. The CDR3 sequence is CASSELALSNQPQHF. CDR3 sequence (DNA): TGTGCCAGCAGTGAGTTGGCATTGAGCAATCAGCCCCAGCATTTT.

The chain has TRBV14 and TRBJ2-3, with TRBD2 identical over 10 bases. The germline CDR1 and CDR2 sequences are SGHDN and FVKESK. Trimming took 4 bases from V and 1 from J; bases not matched to a gene: 2. The CDR3 consists of 15 residues. CDR3 nucleotide sequence: TGTGCCAGCAGCCCCGGGACTAGCGGCACAGATACGCAGTATTTT. Amino acids: CASSPGTSGTDTQYF.

This clone appeared once. The chain couples TRBV5-1 to TRBJ1-4, with D perhaps matching TRBD1 (6 bases). V was pared by 0 bases and J by 6 bases, with 9 bases between. The CDR3 contains 14 residues. The V gene's germline CDR1 is SGHRS and CDR2 YFSETQ. In DNA form, the CDR3 reads TGCGCCAGCAGCTTGGGGCAGGGGTATGAAAAACTGTTTTTT. It yields the protein CASSLGQGYEKLFF. The whole variable domain, filled in from reference TRBV5-1 and TRBJ1-4, reads KAGVTQTPRYLIKTRGQQVTLSCSPISGHRSVSWYQQTPGQGLQFLFEYFSETQRNKGNFPGRFSGRQFSNSRSEMNVSTLELGDSALYLCASSLGQGYEKLFFGSGTQLSVL.

The chain employs TRBV7-2 and TRBJ2-2; 7 bases match TRBD2. This CDR3 region has 15 residues. CDR1 and CDR2 from the germline V gene are SGHTA and FQGNSA. Trimming at V came to 7 bases and at J to 2 bases, leaving 7 bases not matched to a gene. The CDR3 spells CASTRAGSNTGELFF. For the CDR3, the DNA is TGTGCCAGCACCCGAGCGGGGTCCAACACCGGGGAGCTGTTTTTT. Complete variable domain (other parts from reference TRBV7-2 and TRBJ2-2): GAGVSQSPSNKVTEKGKDVELRCDPISGHTALYWYRQSLGQGLEFLIYFQGNSAPDKSGLPSDRFSAERTGGSVSTLTIQRTQQEDSAVYLCASTRAGSNTGELFFGEGSRLTVL.